This T cell receptor (beta chain) was retrieved from a study of CD8 T cells in Susac syndrome. Germline CDR1 DFQATT, CDR2 SNEGSKA (reference sequence). The CDR3 loop spans 15 amino acids. V was trimmed by 6 bases and J by 0 bases, leaving 16 bases between them. Random hexamers were used to reverse transcribe roughly 0.45 to 1 ug of RNA. TCRdb itself ran the immunoSEQ multiplex PCR reads through MiXCR, one entry per CDR3 protein. This table has under 70,000 distinct CDR3 sequences, around 94% appearing once. The rearrangement uses TRBV20-1 and TRBJ2-3, with D perhaps given as TRBD1 or TRBD2 (5 bases each). Sequences were obtained from CD8+ T cells from PBMCs. The source is a human donor in good health. The CDR3 reads CSAAPGAVSTDTQYF. CDR3 in DNA: TGCAGTGCGGCCCCCGGGGCGGTTAGCACAGATACGCAGTATTTT.